A selection of T cell receptor beta chains follows, all from one sample in a study of beta chain features in type 1 diabetes. The repertoire was sequenced with immunoSEQ multiplex PCR; TCRdb's copy has only in-frame clones and lacks some. This table holds about 370,000 clones, around 10% found once. The material sequenced was central memory CD4+ T cells from blood. The receptor source for this set is a man between 25 and 39 years old with type 1 diabetes. CDR3s include the opening cysteine and the closing phenylalanine or tryptophan. Some rows have no size entry. The others give once, few or many, or a class for an expanded clone.

TRBV21-1	few	TRBJ1-1	CASPLEAFF
TRBV7-9	NA	TRBJ2-1	CASSLGLAGDEQFF
TRBV2	NA	TRBJ1-3	CASSEQGTVTGNTIYF
TRBV4-2	few	TRBJ2-3	CASSDSPLDTQYF
TRBV2	few	TRBJ2-2	CASSPLQGATTGELFF
TRBV12-5	few	TRBJ2-2	CASGLWATGELFF
TRBV7-9	NA	TRBJ2-3	CASSLDQAGPTDTQYF
TRBV14	NA	TRBJ2-5	CASSRGTSGDQETQYF
TRBV6-6	few	TRBJ2-1	CASSYDAGALKFF
TRBV7-3	NA	TRBJ2-5	CASSWGGTLGETQYF
TRBV7-2	NA	TRBJ2-3	CASSLNGLAGDTQYF
TRBV28	many	TRBJ2-7	CASSFLNEQYF
TRBV4-3	NA	TRBJ2-1	CASSQEGGRARNEQFF
TRBV7-2	many	TRBJ2-6	CASSLVSTRSGANVLTF